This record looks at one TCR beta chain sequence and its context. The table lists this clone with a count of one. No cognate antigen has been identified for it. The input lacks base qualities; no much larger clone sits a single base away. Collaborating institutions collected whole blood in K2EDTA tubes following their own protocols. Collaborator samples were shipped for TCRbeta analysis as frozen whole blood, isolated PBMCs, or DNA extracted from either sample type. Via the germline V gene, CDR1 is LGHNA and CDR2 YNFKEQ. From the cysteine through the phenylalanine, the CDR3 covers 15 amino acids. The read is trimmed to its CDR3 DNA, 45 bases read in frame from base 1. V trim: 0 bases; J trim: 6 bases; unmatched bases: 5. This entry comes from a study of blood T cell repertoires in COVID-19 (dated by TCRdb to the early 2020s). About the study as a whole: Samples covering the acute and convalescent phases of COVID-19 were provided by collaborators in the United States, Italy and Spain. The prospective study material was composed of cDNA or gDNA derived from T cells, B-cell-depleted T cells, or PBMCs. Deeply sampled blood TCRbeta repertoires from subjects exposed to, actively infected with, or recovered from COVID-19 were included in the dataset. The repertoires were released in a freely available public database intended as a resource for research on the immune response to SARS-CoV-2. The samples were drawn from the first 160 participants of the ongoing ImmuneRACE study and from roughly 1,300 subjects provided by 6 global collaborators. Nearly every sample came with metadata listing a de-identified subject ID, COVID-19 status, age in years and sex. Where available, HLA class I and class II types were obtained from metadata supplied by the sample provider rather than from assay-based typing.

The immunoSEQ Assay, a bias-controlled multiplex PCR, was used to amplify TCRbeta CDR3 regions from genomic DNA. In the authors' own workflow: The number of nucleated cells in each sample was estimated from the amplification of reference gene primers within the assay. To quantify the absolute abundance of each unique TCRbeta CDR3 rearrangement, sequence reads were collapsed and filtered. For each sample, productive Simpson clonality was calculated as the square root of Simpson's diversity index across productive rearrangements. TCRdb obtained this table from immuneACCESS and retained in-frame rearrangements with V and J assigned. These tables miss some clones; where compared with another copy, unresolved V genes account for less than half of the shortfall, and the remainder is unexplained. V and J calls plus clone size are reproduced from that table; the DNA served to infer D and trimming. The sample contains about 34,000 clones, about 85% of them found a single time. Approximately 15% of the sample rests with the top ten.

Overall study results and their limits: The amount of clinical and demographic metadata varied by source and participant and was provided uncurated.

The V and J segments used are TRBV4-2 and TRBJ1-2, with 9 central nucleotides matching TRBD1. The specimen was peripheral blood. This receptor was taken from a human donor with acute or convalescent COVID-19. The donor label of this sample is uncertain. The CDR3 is CASSQDQGTGHGYTF. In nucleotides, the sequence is TGTGCCAGCAGCCAAGACCAAGGGACAGGGCATGGCTACACCTTC.